This TCR beta chain was recovered during a study of cytomegalovirus exposure and HLA in healthy donors (dated by TCRdb to between 2016 and 2019). Concerning the study at large: According to an earlier analysis of a few hundred of the donors, 150 million to 200 million T cells yielded 90 million to 130 million unique TCR beta sequences and 276 Gb of sequence data. Besides the first cohort of some 670 subjects, a separate validation cohort made up of 120 or so different subjects was used. Using immunosequencing, the study profiled T cell repertoires from approximately 700 subjects and related those repertoires to cytomegalovirus serostatus. Several DR-DQ haplotypes were treated as single units for association and clustering because of strong linkage in the cohort. To predict cytomegalovirus infection status, the study combined high-throughput TCR immunosequencing, statistical association of individual TCRs with disease status, and machine learning. Among the roughly 410 genotyped donors, 75% to 90% belonged to the genetic ancestry cluster associated with self-reported Caucasian donors. Roughly 300 gigabases of sequencing data and around 85 million unique TCR sequences made up an early release that covered approximately 700 HLA-typed donors. Every repertoire in the discovery cohort had been generated on one and the same sequencing platform. To decide whether each TCR beta V gene segment behaved as functional or pseudogenic, an earlier analysis of nearly 600 of the donors relied on high-throughput TCR beta sequencing. Donor age, sex, ethnicity and CMV serostatus were collected together with the repertoire data. In a later analysis, previously published TCR beta repertoires from about 640 donors were re-analyzed and high-resolution HLA genotyping was added so that TCR occurrence patterns could be studied. Across 398 genotyped donors of the cohort, an average of approximately 220,000 unique TCR beta nucleotide sequences per donor were sequenced, and roughly 17% of those sequences were non-productive. Rather than drawing on any new phenotypic data, the later analysis identified candidate immune exposures from TCR beta sequences and the way those sequences occurred across donors. Genome-wide SNP genotypes for about 60% of the roughly 700 donors were used in a later genetic analysis, which treated that subset as a discovery cohort. Typing coverage varied by locus: about 629-630 donors for A, B, C, DRB1 and DQB1; about 520 for DQA1; more than 600 for DPA1; some 470 for DPB1. Class I and class II HLA loci were covered by the typing at four-digit resolution. The study aimed to test whether signatures of past pathogen exposure could be identified by cataloging public T cell receptors. Paper-wide results and their limitations: Roughly uniform sequencing depth across donors was assumed in presence/absence analyses, although this assumption may not hold. In a later genetic analysis, a missense DCLRE1C variant was associated with V-gene and J-gene trimming of TCR beta chains, and the association was replicated in an independent cohort. The authors suggested that the approach could potentially be extended to other disease states and immunological phenotypes. A later analysis found that HLA-associated TCR beta chains were more clonally expanded and had lower generation probabilities than equally common non-associated chains. In this cohort, only TCR beta chains were sequenced, and detectable features were limited by the absence of alpha or paired-chain data. A further reported finding was that TCR beta sequences accurately predicted the HLA-A and HLA-B alleles for most subjects in the first cohort. Most TCR sequences were seen in very few donors, while some public TCRs were found in many individuals. A few of the identified cytomegalovirus-associated TCR beta chains were confirmed in vitro to be specific for cytomegalovirus antigens. The earlier analysis of approximately 590 of the donors excluded some 15 rarely observed V segments, including chromosome 9 orphons, because counts were too low. Because HLA typing was missing for some donors at each locus, association tests included only the typed subset. The classifier was reported to diagnose cytomegalovirus status with high specificity and sensitivity in both the original cohort and the validation cohort. In a later genetic analysis, fewer N-insertions in productive TCRs were reported among donors in an Asian-associated ancestry cluster than the approximately 710-donor mean. The study gave a list of 150 to 200 TCR beta chains associated with cytomegalovirus. Linkage disequilibrium might explain the correlated functional status among segregating V segments, but an unknown experimental factor could not be ruled out. Because the 87-base-pair reads could not distinguish some IMGT-functional V segments, including TRBV6-2 and TRBV6-3, those segments were excluded. Most CMV-associated TCR beta chains appeared to be HLA-restricted in a later analysis, and the HLA associations seemed to be driven largely by CMV exposure. Strong co-occurrence of HLA alleles, especially DR and DQ, made assigning TCR associations to individual alleles difficult. A later analysis found that TCR association rates varied across HLA loci, with DRB1 alleles showing the most associated TCRs and HLA-C alleles the fewest. Specific HLA alleles were associated with more than 15,000 TCR beta sequences at a false discovery rate of 0.05 in a later analysis. A later analysis reported that several top co-occurrence clusters appeared linked to parvovirus B19, influenza, CMV and Epstein-Barr virus. CMV serostatus was the only immune exposure information available for the cohort. An earlier analysis of approximately 600 of the donors showed that most TCR beta V segments appeared in productive rearrangements either about 90% or about 30% of the time, which broadly matched IMGT annotations. A group of highly shared sequence variants was considered likely to be a technical artifact of the sequencing pipeline.

The cohort was made up of 500 to 850 healthy bone marrow donors. At the time of sampling, all cohort members were nominally healthy, though unrecorded immune exposures were likely present. The donor was CMV seronegative and was included in the group of a few hundred seronegative cohort members. Every donor gave a peripheral blood sample, and the peripheral blood mononuclear cells from that sample were used for TCR beta sequencing. The Qiagen DNeasy Blood Extraction Kit was used to extract genomic DNA from the blood cell samples. To prepare the library, the immunoSEQ multiplex PCR assay was applied. For the multiplex PCR, a mixture combining 60 forward primers for TCR Vbeta segments and 13 reverse primers for TCR Jbeta segments was used. The CDR3 region of rearranged TCR beta genes was amplified from genomic DNA with a multiplex PCR assay. The amplified TCR beta libraries were sequenced on the Illumina HiSeq System as 87-base-pair reads. As for how the authors treated the data: In a later analysis, tens of millions of unique TCR beta chains were counted across the roughly 700 repertoires, and approximately 9.9 million of these chains were shared by at least two donors. A nearest-neighbor algorithm error-corrected the raw reads and collapsed the reads into unique sequences, merging closely related sequences to remove PCR and sequencing errors. To assign V, D and J gene segments, CDR3 sequences were aligned to IMGT reference sequences. Each retained sequence needed at least a six-nucleotide match to both a V gene segment and a J gene segment. A rearrangement counted as productive if the CDR3 had no stop codons and remained in frame with V and J, and every other rearrangement counted as non-productive. CDR3 was defined by IMGT convention, running from the second conserved V-encoded cysteine to the conserved J-encoded phenylalanine. The earlier analysis of approximately 590 of the donors excluded any sequence lacking an unambiguous match to a single V gene segment. An earlier analysis of a few hundred of the donors called V segments functional above 56.7% productive rearrangements and segregating when the between-donor standard deviation exceeded 5%. A statistical classification framework was built to diagnose cytomegalovirus status from the catalog of TCR beta chain sequences. V and J gene assignment, in a later analysis, came from comparing TCR nucleotide sequences with IMGT/GENE-DB human TR gene sequences. The TCRdist pipeline was used in a later analysis to assign CDR3 sequences and most-parsimonious VDJ recombination scenarios. In a later analysis, each TCR beta chain was defined by its CDR3 amino acid sequence together with its V-gene family, and reads without a unique V-gene family were excluded. To address suspected cross-contamination and a sequencing artifact, a later analysis removed 450 to 700 highly shared, low-generation-probability nucleotide sequences. In a later analysis, a clonal expansion index for each public chain was calculated from normalized within-repertoire ranks of inferred template counts. A later analysis computed generation probabilities with a VDJ recombination model fitted to out-of-frame rearrangements, and checked the results against IGoR. Hypergeometric tests were used in a later analysis to score TCR-TCR, TCR-HLA and TCR-CMV co-occurrence, with a repertoire-size bias correction applied to the TCR pairs. To estimate false discovery rates, a later analysis permuted the HLA or CMV assignments 20 times. In a later analysis, co-occurring TCRs were grouped with DBSCAN, and TCRdist sequence similarity was added when clustering was performed within HLA-allele-positive subsets. For co-occurrence clustering, repertoires with fewer than 30,000 or more than 120,000 public chains were excluded, along with a handful of repertoires with anomalous nucleotide sharing. TCRdb stores this immuneACCESS table with in-frame sequences only. Part of the clones is absent; in the studies checked, under half of the shortfall reflects unresolved V genes, and no reason is known for the rest. The V and J calls and clone size were taken over from that table, and D and trimming were inferred from the DNA. The sample includes some 99,000 clones, with less than 80% observed a single time. Together, the top ten hold 2% of the sample.

Comments on this clone: The specificity of this receptor is unknown. Base qualities are not provided; no much larger clone lies one nucleotide away.

V loses 3 bases at its end and J loses 8 bases; junction bases beyond the gene matches: 7. From the cysteine through the phenylalanine, the CDR3 covers 15 amino acids. Left in the record is the CDR3 DNA by itself, 45 bases read in frame from the first base. CDR1 and CDR2 are drawn from the germline V gene: SGHTA, FQGNSA. The material sequenced was PBMCs. This clonotype was sampled from a man aged 35 to 55 in good health and CMV-seronegative. The V and J segments used are TRBV7-2 and TRBJ1-4, and 9 junction bases match TRBD1. Here the CDR3 is given as CASSFRTGDREKLFF. The nucleotide sequence reads as follows: TGTGCCAGCAGCTTCAGGACAGGGGATCGGGAAAAACTGTTTTTT.